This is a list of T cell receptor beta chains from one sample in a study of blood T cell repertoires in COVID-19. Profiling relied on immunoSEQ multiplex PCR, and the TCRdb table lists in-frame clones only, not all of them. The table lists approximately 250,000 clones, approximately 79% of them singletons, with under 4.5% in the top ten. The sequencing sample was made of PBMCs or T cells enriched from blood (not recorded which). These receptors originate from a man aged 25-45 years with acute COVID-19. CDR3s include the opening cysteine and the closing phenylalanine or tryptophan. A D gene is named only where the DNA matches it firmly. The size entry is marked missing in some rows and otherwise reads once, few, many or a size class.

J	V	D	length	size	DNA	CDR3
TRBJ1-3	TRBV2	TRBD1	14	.	TGTGCCAGCAAGGGACAGGGAGAAGGAAACACCATATATTTT	CASKGQGEGNTIYF
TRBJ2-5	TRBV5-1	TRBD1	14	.	TGTGCCAGCAGCTTGAGGGGGCTGGGGGAGACCCAGTACTTC	CASSLRGLGETQYF
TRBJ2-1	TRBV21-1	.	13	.	TGTGCCAGCAGCATAACTAGCGGCAATGAGCAGTTCTTC	CASSITSGNEQFF
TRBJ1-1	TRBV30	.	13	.	TGTGCCTGGAGTGCCGAGGTAAACACTGAAGCTTTCTTT	CAWSAEVNTEAFF
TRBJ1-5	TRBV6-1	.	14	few	TGTGCCAGCAGTGAAGTCAGGATGAGTCAGCCCCAGCATTTT	CASSEVRMSQPQHF
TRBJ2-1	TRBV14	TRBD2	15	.	TGTGCCAGCAGTCCCCCGGGACTAAGAAACAATGAGCAGTTCTTC	CASSPPGLRNNEQFF
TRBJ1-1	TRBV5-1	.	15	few	TGTGCCAGCAGCACCGGACAGAGAATGAACACTGAAGCTTTCTTT	CASSTGQRMNTEAFF
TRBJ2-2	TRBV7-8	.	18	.	TGTGCCAGCAGCCTTAACGCGGCGGCAAGATCCTACACCGGGGAGCTGTTTTTT	CASSLNAAARSYTGELFF
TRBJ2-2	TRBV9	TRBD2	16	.	TGTGCCAGCAGCGTAGACCCTAGCGGGAGTTCCGGGGAGCTGTTTTTT	CASSVDPSGSSGELFF
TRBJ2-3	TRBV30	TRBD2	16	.	TGTGCCTGGAGTGCTCTGGTAGCGGGGGGCACAGATACGCAGTATTTT	CAWSALVAGGTDTQYF
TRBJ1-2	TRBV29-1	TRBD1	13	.	TGCAGCGTTCGAAGACAGGGGACCTGGGGCTACACCTTC	CSVRRQGTWGYTF
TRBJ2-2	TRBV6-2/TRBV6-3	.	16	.	TGTGCCAGCAGTTACTCTGGAGCTTCGAACACCGGGGAGCTGTTTTTT	CASSYSGASNTGELFF
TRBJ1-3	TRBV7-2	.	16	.	TGTGCCAGCAGCTTAGGGACAGCCGGATCAGGAAACACCATATATTTT	CASSLGTAGSGNTIYF
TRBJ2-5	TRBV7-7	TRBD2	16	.	TGTGCTAGTGCCTCCGGACTAGCGGGAATTCTTGGGGCCCAGTACTTC	CASASGLAGILGAQYF
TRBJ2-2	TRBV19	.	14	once	TGTGCCAGTAGTCCAGACAGGAACACCGGGGAGCTGTTTTTT	CASSPDRNTGELFF
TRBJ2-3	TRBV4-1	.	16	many	TGCGCCAGCAGCCAAGTAAACTTAGTTAGCACAGATACGCAGTATTTT	CASSQVNLVSTDTQYF
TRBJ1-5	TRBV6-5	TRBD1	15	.	TGTGCCAGCAGCGAGGGGACAGGGATTTATCAGCCCCAGCATTTT	CASSEGTGIYQPQHF
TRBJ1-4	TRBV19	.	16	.	TGTGCCAGTAGCAACGGACCCCGGCGGGCTAATGAAAAACTGTTTTTT	CASSNGPRRANEKLFF
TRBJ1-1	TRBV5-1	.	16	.	TGTGCCAGCAGCTTGGACGGGGGGCTAGTGGACACTGAAGCTTTCTTT	CASSLDGGLVDTEAFF
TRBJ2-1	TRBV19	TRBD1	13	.	TGTGCCAGCCGGGACAGGACTGACAATGAGCAGTTCTTC	CASRDRTDNEQFF
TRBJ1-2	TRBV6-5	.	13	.	TGTGCCAGCACCACGGGGGGTAGGGATGGCTACACCTTC	CASTTGGRDGYTF
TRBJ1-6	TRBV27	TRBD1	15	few	TGTGCCAGCAGTCCCTTGGGACAGAATAATTCACCCCTCCACTTT	CASSPLGQNNSPLHF
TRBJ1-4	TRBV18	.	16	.	TGTGCCAGCTCCCTTGACAGGTCCGAAACTAATGAAAAACTGTTTTTT	CASSLDRSETNEKLFF
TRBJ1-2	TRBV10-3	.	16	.	TGTGCCATCAGTGATTATCCAGGGCTCGATAACTATGGCTACACCTTC	CAISDYPGLDNYGYTF
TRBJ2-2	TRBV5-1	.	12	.	TGTGCCAGCAGCCCGTACACCGGGGAGCTGTTTTTT	CASSPYTGELFF
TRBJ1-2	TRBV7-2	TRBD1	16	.	TGTGCCAGCAGCTTAGTCGCCCTGACAGGGAGCTATGGCTACACCTTC	CASSLVALTGSYGYTF
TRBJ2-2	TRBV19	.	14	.	TGTGCCAGTAGTATGATGAGAGGGCCCGGGGAGCTGTTTTTT	CASSMMRGPGELFF
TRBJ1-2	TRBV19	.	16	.	TGTGCCAGTAGTATAGTATCCCCGACAGAATCCTATGGCTACACCTTC	CASSIVSPTESYGYTF
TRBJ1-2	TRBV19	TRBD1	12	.	TGTGCCCCGGGACAGGAGTACTATGGCTACACCTTC	CAPGQEYYGYTF
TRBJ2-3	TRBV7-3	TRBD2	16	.	TGTGCCAGCAGCTTCCAAATAGCGGGAGTTGGAGATACGCAGTATTTT	CASSFQIAGVGDTQYF
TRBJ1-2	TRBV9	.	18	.	TGTGCCAGCAGCGTAGGTTTCCCTATGCCGGGGGATAGGTATGGCTACACCTTC	CASSVGFPMPGDRYGYTF
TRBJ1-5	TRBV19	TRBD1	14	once	TGTGCCAGTAGTCACAGGGGCGAAAATCAGCCCCAGCATTTT	CASSHRGENQPQHF
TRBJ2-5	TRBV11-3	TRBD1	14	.	TGTGCCAGCAGCCGGGACAGCCACCAAGAGACCCAGTACTTC	CASSRDSHQETQYF
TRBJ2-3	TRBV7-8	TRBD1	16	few	TGTGCCAGCAGCTTAGTAACAGGGGGTTATTCAGATACGCAGTATTTT	CASSLVTGGYSDTQYF
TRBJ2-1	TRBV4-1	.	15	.	TGCGCCAGCAGCCGAGAACAGGGATCCTACAATGAGCAGTTCTTC	CASSREQGSYNEQFF
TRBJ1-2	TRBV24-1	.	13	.	TGTGCCACCAGTGATTACAGACGGGGTGGCTACACCTTC	CATSDYRRGGYTF
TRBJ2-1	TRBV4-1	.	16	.	TGCGCCAGCAGCCAAGATCCGGACACACCGCGGAATGAGCAGTTCTTC	CASSQDPDTPRNEQFF
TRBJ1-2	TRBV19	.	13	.	TGTGCCAGTAGTATAGTGGAGGGGAAAGGCTACACCTTC	CASSIVEGKGYTF
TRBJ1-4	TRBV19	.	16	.	TGTGCCAGTAGTATCCCTCGGACAGCTTTATATGAAAAACTGTTTTTT	CASSIPRTALYEKLFF
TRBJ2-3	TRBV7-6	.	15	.	TGTGCCAGCAGCTCGATAACGGTCTTGGCAGATACGCAGTATTTT	CASSSITVLADTQYF
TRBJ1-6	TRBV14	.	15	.	TGTGCCAGCAGCCAAGACATAGGGGTAATTTCACCCCTCCACTTT	CASSQDIGVISPLHF
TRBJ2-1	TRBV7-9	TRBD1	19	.	TGTGCCAGCAGCTTAGTTCGGACCGGGACAGGGTCGTTATTGACCGAGCAGTTCTTC	CASSLVRTGTGSLLTEQFF
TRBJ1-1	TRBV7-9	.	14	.	TGTGCCAGCAGCTTAGTTAGTGTGAACACTGAAGCTTTCTTT	CASSLVSVNTEAFF
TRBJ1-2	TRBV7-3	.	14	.	TGTGCCAGCAGCCCCACAGGGCCAGGCTATGGCTACACCTTC	CASSPTGPGYGYTF
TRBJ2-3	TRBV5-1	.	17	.	TGCGCCAGCAGCTTGGGGGCCGGGGGGCTTAGCACAGATACGCAGTATTTT	CASSLGAGGLSTDTQYF
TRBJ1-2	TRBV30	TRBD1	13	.	TGTGCCTGGAATACAGGGGGCGACTATGGCTACACCTTC	CAWNTGGDYGYTF
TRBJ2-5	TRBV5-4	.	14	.	TGTGCCAGCAGCTTGGGAAAGCGAGAAGAGACCCAGTACTTC	CASSLGKREETQYF
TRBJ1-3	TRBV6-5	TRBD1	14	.	TGTGCCAGCAGCCGGGGACAGGGACGTAACACCATATATTTT	CASSRGQGRNTIYF
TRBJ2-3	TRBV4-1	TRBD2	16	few	TGCGCCAGCAGCCAAGCGGAAGGTAGCGGGAGCGATACGCAGTATTTT	CASSQAEGSGSDTQYF
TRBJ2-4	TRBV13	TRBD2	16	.	TGTGCCAGCAGCTTAGGATCCTCGGGACTACAAAACATTCAGTACTTC	CASSLGSSGLQNIQYF
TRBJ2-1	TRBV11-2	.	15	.	TGTGCCAGCAGCTTAGTAACGTACTCCGGAGATGAGCAGTTCTTC	CASSLVTYSGDEQFF
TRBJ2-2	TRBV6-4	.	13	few	TGTGCCAGCAGTGCTAGCGACACCGGGGAGCTGTTTTTT	CASSASDTGELFF
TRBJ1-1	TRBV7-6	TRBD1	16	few	TGTGCCAGCAGCTTAGCGGGACAGGGGGCTAACACTGAAGCTTTCTTT	CASSLAGQGANTEAFF
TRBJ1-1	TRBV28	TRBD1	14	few	TGTGCCAGCAGTTACAGGGGGCTTTGGACTGAAGCTTTCTTT	CASSYRGLWTEAFF
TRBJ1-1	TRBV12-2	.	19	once	TGTGCAAGTCGCTCCTCACAAGGGACAGGGTTGAGCGTGAACACTGAAGCTTTCTTT	CASRSSQGTGLSVNTEAFF